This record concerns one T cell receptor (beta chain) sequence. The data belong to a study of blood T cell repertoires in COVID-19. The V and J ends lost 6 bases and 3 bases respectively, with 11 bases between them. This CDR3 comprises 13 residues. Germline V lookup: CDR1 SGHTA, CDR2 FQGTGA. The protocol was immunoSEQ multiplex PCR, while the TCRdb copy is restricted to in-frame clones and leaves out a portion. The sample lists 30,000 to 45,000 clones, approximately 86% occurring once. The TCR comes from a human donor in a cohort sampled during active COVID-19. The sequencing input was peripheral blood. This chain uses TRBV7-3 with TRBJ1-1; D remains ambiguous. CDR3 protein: CASRPTRDTEAFF. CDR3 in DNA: TGTGCCAGCAGACCGACCCGGGACACTGAAGCTTTCTTT.